This TCR beta chain was documented in a study of T-cell reconstitution after alpha-beta-depleted transplantation in children. CDR1 and CDR2 (germline): SGHTA, FQGTGA. The CDR3 runs 14 residues. Trimming removed 4 bases from V and 2 bases from J, with 6 bases in between. Researchers prepared the TCRbeta library using unique molecular identifiers, the study reports. TCRdb fed the PCR reads into MiXCR, producing one record per CDR3 protein. The table shows around 92,000 distinct CDR3 sequences, with about 12% occurring only once. This clonotype was counted at least ten times. This sequence originates from a human donor who donated a stem cell graft to a child with inherited bone marrow failure. Material: PBMCs from the stem cell graft donor, obtained from the stem cell graft. The V call is TRBV7-3, the J call TRBJ2-6, with a possible D match to TRBD1 (6 bases). The CDR3 coding sequence is TGTGCCAGCAGCTACAGGGCTGGGGCCAACGTCCTGACTTTC. Translation gives CASSYRAGANVLTF.